This T cell receptor (beta chain) was obtained from a study of response to subunit inactivated influenza vaccine (dated by TCRdb to 2016 to 2019). With respect to the entire study: The study used deep quantitative T cell receptor repertoire profiling to track responses to a trivalent subunit inactivated influenza vaccine. General study outcomes and caveats: The authors proposed that each seasonal influenza vaccination may bring in only a limited number of new T cells.

This specimen's time point label, interpreted: more than 35 days after influenza vaccine administration. V drops 7 bases and J drops 0 bases, leaving 13 bases in between. Including the terminal cysteine and phenylalanine, the CDR3 comprises 14 residues. The entry retains the CDR3 DNA only, 42 bases that are in frame from base 1. CDR1 and CDR2 were assigned from the germline V gene as SGHTA and FQGNSA. This clonotype was counted only a few times. Its cognate antigen has yet to be identified. Per-nucleotide qualities are absent, and no much larger clonotype sits a single base away. Libraries were made using RT-PCR. The sequencer was an Illumina HiSeq 2500. TCRdb took the public reads, trimmed them with fastp at Q25, ran MiXCR for clone calling and kept in-frame beta chains. Duplicate CDR3 protein sequences are folded into a single record with the most common DNA and genes. In this sample the table shows about 480,000 distinct CDR3 sequences, roughly 9.8% of which occur a single time. Around 12% of the sample is held by the ten biggest clonotypes.

Recombination joined TRBV7-2 with TRBJ2-7; perhaps TRBD1 is the D gene, with 6 bases matching. The receptor's source is a man between 50 and 59 years old who received an inactivated influenza vaccine. Donor details come from another sample of the same person, matched by shared clones. This material consisted of PBMCs from blood, taken more than 35 days after vaccination. The bases are TGTGCCAGCATACCAGGGGTTTCCTCCTACGAGCAGTACTTC. This encodes CASIPGVSSYEQYF.